This TCR beta chain was profiled in a study of T cell changes during pregnancy in multiple sclerosis. Profiling relied on immunoSEQ multiplex PCR, and the TCRdb table lists in-frame clones only, not all of them. The sample lists 45,000 to 65,000 clones, 85% to 95% seen once, with about 0.28% in the top ten. Germline loops: CDR1 MNHEY, CDR2 SVGAGI. The CDR3 is made up of 14 amino acids. V lost 4 bases to trimming and J lost 2 bases, with 11 bases between them. The chain has TRBV6-5 and TRBJ1-2; maybe TRBD1 (6 bases). The sequencing here drew on CD4+ T cells from peripheral blood mononuclear cells, taken in the second trimester of pregnancy. The source of this sequence is a female donor with multiple sclerosis, enrolled in a pregnancy study. The CDR3 sequence is CASSSRTVNYGYTF. The CDR3 DNA reads as TGTGCCAGCAGTTCCCGGACAGTAAACTATGGCTACACCTTC.